Reported below is one TCR beta chain. The data were taken from a study of blood T cell repertoires in COVID-19. Study context: The samples span acute and convalescent COVID-19 from the United States, Italy and Spain.

V was trimmed by 0 bases and J by 8 bases, leaving 10 bases between them. Germline V lookup: CDR1 MNHEY, CDR2 SVGEGT. CDR3 length: 13 residues. Assay: immunoSEQ multiplex PCR; the TCRdb copy retains only in-frame clones and omits some. The profile covers around 700,000 clones, with more than 80% appearing a single time and 0.2% to 0.3% taken by the ten largest. The source material was peripheral blood. This sequence was found in a woman under 30 with acute or convalescent COVID-19. The chain links TRBV6-2 or TRBV6-3 to TRBJ1-2; the D gene is possibly TRBD1 (6 bases). CDR3 sequence (DNA): TGTGCCAGCAGTTACTCGGACAGTTTGGGCTACACCTTC. Its protein is CASSYSDSLGYTF.